These 9 T cell receptor beta chains share one sample of origin, sequenced in a study of blood T cell repertoires in COVID-19. The repertoire was sequenced with immunoSEQ multiplex PCR; TCRdb's copy has only in-frame clones and lacks some. The repertoire includes roughly 260,000 clones, around four fifths of them detected once, and around 3.3% sits in the top ten. Sequenced input: PBMCs or T cells enriched from blood (not recorded which). The receptor set was obtained from a woman in her thirties or forties who had been exposed to COVID-19.

J is TRBJ2-3 and V is TRBV6-4; 12 bases fit TRBD2. J was trimmed by 3 bases and V by 4 bases; bases with no gene match: 2. The CDR3 loop spans 15 amino acids. Per germline, CDR1 MRHNA and CDR2 SNTAGT. The CDR3 loop is CASSATSGGTDTQYF. DNA for the CDR3: TGTGCCAGCAGTGCGACTAGCGGGGGTACAGATACGCAGTATTTT.

The rearrangement uses TRBV19 and TRBJ2-3; 8 positions match TRBD1. The germline V gene encodes CDR1 LNHDA and CDR2 SQIVND (reference sequence). There are 13 residues in the CDR3. V was pared by 10 bases and J by 4 bases, with 7 bases of the junction left unmatched. The CDR3 loop is CAILDRVADTQYF. Written as DNA, the CDR3 is TGTGCCATCCTGGACAGGGTCGCAGATACGCAGTATTTT.

This chain connects TRBV4-3 to TRBJ1-4; the match to TRBD1 covers 7 bases. Germline V gives CDR1 LGHNA, CDR2 YSLEER. J was trimmed by 5 bases and V by 6 bases; bases with no gene match: 3. The CDR3 runs 13 residues. The CDR3 bases are TGCGCCAGCAGAAGACAGGGAAATGAAAAACTGTTTTTT. Translating it yields CASRRQGNEKLFF.

This clone was detected ten times or more. Within the sample, other DNA sequences also encode this same CDR3. V gene TRBV7-2 combines with J gene TRBJ1-5, with a possible D match to TRBD1 (6 bases). The V and J ends lost 4 bases and 4 bases respectively, with 14 bases between them. The length of the CDR3 is 15 residues. Germline V CDR1 and CDR2: SGHTA, FQGNSA. The CDR3 nucleotides read TGTGCCAGCAGCTCGACGACAGGTCCGAATCAGCCCCAGCATTTT. Translated, it gives CASSSTTGPNQPQHF.

The J gene is TRBJ2-5, the V gene TRBV6-5; D is ambiguous. The CDR3 contains 13 residues. Trimming cost V 6 bases and J 5 bases, with 13 bases left between them. Germline CDR1 MNHEY, CDR2 SVGAGI. The CDR3 DNA sequence: TGTGCCAGCAGCGGGTCCCCCTGGGAGACCCAGTACTTC. This encodes CASSGSPWETQYF.

The chain recombines TRBV18 with TRBJ1-1; weak D call: TRBD1 (6 bases). Between the trimmed V and J ends, which lost 2 bases and 5 bases, there was a span of 12 bases. Germline CDR1 KGHSH, CDR2 LQKENI. The CDR3 extends over 14 amino acids. The CDR3 loop is CASSPMSGETEAFF. CDR3 coding DNA: TGTGCCAGCTCACCAATGTCAGGGGAGACTGAAGCTTTCTTT. The full variable domain, its missing parts supplied by reference TRBV18 and TRBJ1-1, is NAGVMQNPRHLVRRRGQEARLRCSPMKGHSHVYWYRQLPEEGLKFMVYLQKENIIDESGMPKERFSAEFPKEGPSILRIQQVVRGDSAAYFCASSPMSGETEAFFGQGTRLTVV.

This sequence joins TRBV5-6 and TRBJ2-2; TRBD2 is a possible D gene (6 bases). Trimming removed 4 bases from V and 2 bases from J, with 18 bases in between. The CDR3 totals 17 residues. Germline values: CDR1 SGHDT, CDR2 YYEEEE. DNA for the CDR3: TGTGCCAGCAGCCCTACTCTGGTAGCGGCTAACACCGGGGAGCTGTTTTTT. Its translation is CASSPTLVAANTGELFF. The full variable domain, with the rest looked up from reference TRBV5-6 and TRBJ2-2, is DAGVTQSPTHLIKTRGQQVTLRCSPKSGHDTVSWYQQALGQGPQFIFQYYEEEERQRGNFPDRFSGHQFPNYSSELNVNALLLGDSALYLCASSPTLVAANTGELFFGEGSRLTVL.

The gene calls are TRBV5-5 and TRBJ2-5; 9 nucleotides match TRBD2. V lost 0 bases and J lost 4; bases outside the gene matches: 4. The V gene's germline CDR1 is SGHKS and CDR2 YYEKEE (reference sequence). The CDR3 is 15 amino acids. The CDR3 DNA reads as TGTGCCAGCAGCTTGGGAGCGGGGGGCATAGAGACCCAGTACTTC. It translates to CASSLGAGGIETQYF.

The rearrangement links TRBV4-1 to TRBJ1-2; 9 nucleotides agree with TRBD1. Germline lookup yields CDR1 MGHRA and CDR2 YSYEKL. This CDR3 spans 15 amino acids. The junction had 7 bases not matched to a gene; V was cut back by 4 bases and J by 4 bases. The CDR3 here is CASSRTGGEGYGYTF. For the CDR3, the DNA is TGCGCCAGCAGCCGAACAGGGGGCGAAGGCTATGGCTACACCTTC.